Given below is one T cell receptor (beta chain) in context. No antigen is known for it. Trimming took off 1 base at V and 8 bases at J, with 11 bases between the two ends. This CDR3 has 14 amino acids. Germline V gene sequence: CDR1 SGHTA, CDR2 FQGNSA. TCRdb's table, derived via immunoSEQ multiplex PCR, lists solely in-frame clones and lacks some. The data show about 350,000 clones, around 92% seen once. The sample comes from a study of Ad26.COV2.S vaccination and SARS-CoV-2 variants. Overall study results and limits: Spike-specific responses of CD8+ and CD4+ T cells were reported to display substantial breadth after vaccination. Comparability of non-spike TCR breadth was observed across vaccine and placebo recipients. Vaccine recipients showed a spike-specific TCR breadth that was higher than in placebo recipients. The TCR-based breadth and depth measures might underestimate overall T cell responses.

The specimen comprised peripheral blood, sampled after recovery from COVID-19. The clonotype comes from a human donor who had recovered from COVID-19. J is TRBJ1-4 and V is TRBV7-2; D is unclear. CDR3 in amino acids: CASSLGAVGEKLFF. In DNA, the CDR3 is TGTGCCAGCAGCTTAGGGGCCGTGGGGGAAAAACTGTTTTTT.